The 5 T cell receptor beta chains listed next were all sequenced from one sample in a study of cytomegalovirus exposure and HLA in healthy donors. A multiplex PCR was run with 60 Vbeta primers and 13 Jbeta primers. The repertoire was sequenced with immunoSEQ multiplex PCR; TCRdb's copy has only in-frame clones and lacks some. Of some 130,000 clones in the sample, around 72% are singletons; the top ten hold about 3.1%. Source material: PBMCs. The receptors shown here come from a human donor in good health.

This clone was counted only a few times. The V gene is TRBV21-1, the J gene TRBJ2-7; TRBD2, the table's D call, lacks a check against the DNA. TRBV21-1 is shown as a pseudogene. This CDR3 has 14 amino acids. The CDR3 reads CASSNRPHLTEQYF. CDR3 in DNA: TGTGCCAGCAGCAATCGCCCCCACTTAACCGAGCAGTACTTC.

In this sample, this clone turned up a few times. The rearrangement links TRBV11-3 to TRBJ1-1, with D perhaps TRBD1 (5 bases). Germline V gene sequence: CDR1 SGHNT, CDR2 YENEEA. The CDR3 sequence is 14 residues long. Trimming shortened V by 5 bases and J by 8 bases, and 18 bases separated the two germline ends. DNA for the CDR3: TGTGCCAGCAGCCTCGCCGGCGGGGGGTCCGAAGCTTTCTTT. Its protein product is CASSLAGGGSEAFF.

This sequence joins TRBV5-4 and TRBJ2-1; 8 bases line up with TRBD2. CDR3 length: 15 amino acids. V dropped 2 bases and J dropped 4; count of bases not matched to a gene: 5. Germline assignment: CDR1 SGHNT and CDR2 YYREEE (reference sequence). The CDR3, as DNA: TGTGCCAGCAGCTTTAAGCGGGAGAATTACAATGAGCAGTTCTTC. Translation: CASSFKRENYNEQFF.

This clone was recorded once. V and J are TRBV27 and TRBJ2-7, with D tentatively TRBD1 (6 bases). Germline loops: CDR1 MNHEY, CDR2 SMNVEV (reference sequence). This CDR3 comprises 16 residues. With 6 bases removed from V and 4 bases from J, the gap between germline ends came to 22 bases. This CDR3 is CASSQYDLTGKYEQYF. CDR3 bases: TGTGCCAGCAGCCAATACGACCTGACAGGAAAGTACGAGCAGTACTTC.

The chain links TRBV23-1 to TRBJ2-2; D is perhaps TRBD1 (6 bases). TRBV23-1 is an open reading frame, and its role is uncertain. This CDR3 contains 19 residues. The V gene lost 7 bases and the J gene lost 2 bases, with 26 bases spanning the gap. CDR3 amino acids: CASTQPHLTGPLNTGELFF. CDR3 DNA sequence: TGCGCCAGCACCCAACCCCACCTGACAGGACCGTTAAACACCGGGGAGCTGTTTTTT.